Following are 14 T cell receptor beta chains from one sample sequenced in a study of human T cells and chemical hapten exposure. TCRdb ran MiXCR on the RACE reads and lists one entry per CDR3 protein. The sample lists around 53,000 distinct CDR3 sequences, roughly 9.5% occurring once. The time point is: patch test 1, 2 weeks after DPC sensitization. Treatment defined: therapeutic diphenylcyclopropenone sensitization with weekly scalp DPC. This specimen was whole blood, taken in connection with sensitization to the hapten diphenylcyclopropenone (DPC). The source is a woman between 50 and 59 years old with alopecia areata. Some clones in this sample may be carry-over from other donors' samples.

This clonotype has ten or more counts. The rearrangement links TRBV5-6 to TRBJ1-1, with 7 bases matching TRBD1. V lost 3 bases, J lost 4 bases, and 6 bases stayed unmatched. In germline, CDR1 is SGHDT, CDR2 YYEEEE. The CDR3 consists of 14 residues. The CDR3 region has the DNA TGTGCCAGCAGCTCTACAGGGGTTGGCACTGAAGCTTTCTTT. Its translation is CASSSTGVGTEAFF.

This sequence joins TRBV28 and TRBJ2-2; D unclear. CDR1 and CDR2 from the germline V gene are MDHEN and SYDVKM. CDR3 length: 12 amino acids. V dropped 10 bases and J dropped 6 bases, with 12 bases sitting between them. Here the CDR3 DNA reads TGTGCCACCCCGAATGACTCCGGGGAGCTGTTTTTT. Its protein is CATPNDSGELFF.

This clonotype has more than one count but fewer than ten. This chain uses TRBV5-1 with TRBJ1-2; 7 bases are shared with TRBD1. The V gene end was trimmed by 7 bases and the J gene end by 5 bases; junction bases not matched to a gene: 17. Germline CDR1 SGHRS, CDR2 YFSETQ. The CDR3 runs to 16 residues. The CDR3 loop is CASARSHPGQKYGYTF. The CDR3 DNA reads TGCGCCAGCGCACGAAGTCATCCGGGACAGAAATATGGCTACACCTTC.

This clonotype was seen repeatedly, ten times or more. J is TRBJ2-3 and V is TRBV3-2; TRBD2 reflects the table's D call only, with no check against the DNA. TRBV3-2 counts as a pseudogene. The CDR3 contains 17 residues. Here the CDR3 reads CASSQGTSGRLTDTQYF. As DNA, the CDR3 is TGTGCCAGCAGCCAAGGCACTAGCGGGAGGTTGACAGATACGCAGTATTTT.

This clonotype occurred many times. The V gene is TRBV7-9, the J gene TRBJ2-1; maybe TRBD2 (6 bases). Germline V gene sequence: CDR1 SEHNR, CDR2 FQNEAQ (reference sequence). V lost 5 bases and J lost 8, with 22 bases in between. The CDR3 totals 16 residues. The CDR3 DNA sequence: TGTGCCAGCAGCCCGGACTTAGGGCGGGGAGTGGATGAGCAGTTCTTC. Protein sequence: CASSPDLGRGVDEQFF.

The chain employs TRBV14 and TRBJ1-2; no clear D. Between the trimmed V and J ends, which lost 0 bases and 7 bases, there was a span of 12 bases. Per the germline V gene, CDR1 is SGHDN and CDR2 is FVKESK. The CDR3 is 14 amino acids. CDR3 residues: CASSQDLVPRGYTF. CDR3 coding DNA: TGTGCCAGCAGCCAAGATCTTGTTCCGCGTGGCTACACCTTC.

This clonotype was detected ten times or more. The CDR3, as DNA: TGCAGCGTTGAAGGACAGGAGATCATGTATGGCTACACCTTC. It yields the protein CSVEGQEIMYGYTF. This chain connects TRBV29-1 to TRBJ1-2; a possible D gene is TRBD1 (6 bases). The CDR3 loop spans 14 amino acids. Trimming took off 1 base at V and 5 bases at J, with 14 bases between the two ends. Germline values: CDR1 SQVTM, CDR2 ANQGSEA.

This clonotype was seen ten or more times. This chain joins TRBV7-2 and TRBJ1-4; D is uncertain. This CDR3 has 15 residues. CDR1 is SGHTA and CDR2 is FQGNSA in the germline V gene. V gave up 2 bases and J gave up 3 bases, with 10 bases separating them. CDR3 DNA sequence: TGTGCCAGCAGCTTACTGGCAGTAGCTAATGAAAAACTGTTTTTT. Translated: CASSLLAVANEKLFF.

This clonotype occurred many times. The chain uses TRBV20-1 and TRBJ1-2; D might be TRBD1 (6 bases). The CDR3 covers 12 residues. Germline values: CDR1 DFQATT, CDR2 SNEGSKA (reference sequence). V was cut by 6 bases and J by 6 bases, with 14 bases left in between. CDR3 amino acids: CSASPDSHGYTF. The CDR3 DNA follows: TGCAGTGCCAGCCCGGACAGCCATGGCTACACCTTC.

Many counts were recorded for this clonotype. The chain couples TRBV5-1 to TRBJ2-5; tentatively, D is TRBD1 (5 bases). V gave up 2 bases and J gave up 1 base, with 9 bases separating them. Germline CDR1 and CDR2: SGHRS and YFSETQ. The CDR3 covers 14 residues. CDR3 region: CASSFQGSQETQYF. CDR3 in DNA: TGCGCCAGCAGCTTCCAGGGCTCCCAAGAGACCCAGTACTTC.

This clonotype has ten or more counts. The rearrangement uses TRBV20-1 and TRBJ2-3; TRBD2 agrees at 10 bases. Germline V gene sequence: CDR1 DFQATT, CDR2 SNEGSKA (reference sequence). V shed 2 bases, J shed 4 bases, and the junction held 3 bases outside the gene matches. The CDR3 runs to 14 residues. CDR3 nucleotide sequence: TGCAGTGCTAGACTAGCGGGAGTGGCAGATACGCAGTATTTT. It specifies CSARLAGVADTQYF.

For the CDR3, the DNA is TGTGCCACCGCCCGGGGAGGGAGCACAGATACGCAGTATTTT. The encoded protein is CATARGGSTDTQYF. V is TRBV2 and J is TRBJ2-3; 7 bases fit TRBD2. J lost 0 bases, V lost 10 bases, and 7 bases had no gene match. From germline, CDR1 is SNHLY and CDR2 FYNNEI. This CDR3 has 14 residues.

This clonotype was seen ten or more times. This chain links TRBV7-9 with TRBJ2-7; the D call may be TRBD1 or TRBD2 (5 bases each). Per the germline V gene, CDR1 is SEHNR and CDR2 is FQNEAQ (reference sequence). With 5 bases removed from V and 1 base from J, the gap between germline ends came to 12 bases. The CDR3 runs 14 residues. The CDR3 protein is CASSREAGSYEQYF. Here the CDR3 DNA reads TGTGCCAGCAGCCGGGAAGCAGGGTCCTACGAGCAGTACTTC. Based on the CDR3 plus reference TRBV7-9 and TRBJ2-7, the full variable domain is DTGVSQNPRHKITKRGQNVTFRCDPISEHNRLYWYRQTLGQGPEFLTYFQNEAQLEKSRLLSDRFSAERPKGSFSTLEIQRTEQGDSAMYLCASSREAGSYEQYFGPGTRLTVT.

This clonotype was seen many times. The chain combines TRBV20-1 with TRBJ2-7; the D is unclear. The germline gives CDR1 DFQATT, CDR2 SNEGSKA (reference sequence). V was cut by 6 bases and J by 6 bases, with 15 bases left in between. The CDR3 is 12 residues long. The CDR3 region is CSATHKFFEQYF. In DNA form, the CDR3 reads TGCAGTGCCACGCACAAGTTTTTCGAGCAGTACTTC.